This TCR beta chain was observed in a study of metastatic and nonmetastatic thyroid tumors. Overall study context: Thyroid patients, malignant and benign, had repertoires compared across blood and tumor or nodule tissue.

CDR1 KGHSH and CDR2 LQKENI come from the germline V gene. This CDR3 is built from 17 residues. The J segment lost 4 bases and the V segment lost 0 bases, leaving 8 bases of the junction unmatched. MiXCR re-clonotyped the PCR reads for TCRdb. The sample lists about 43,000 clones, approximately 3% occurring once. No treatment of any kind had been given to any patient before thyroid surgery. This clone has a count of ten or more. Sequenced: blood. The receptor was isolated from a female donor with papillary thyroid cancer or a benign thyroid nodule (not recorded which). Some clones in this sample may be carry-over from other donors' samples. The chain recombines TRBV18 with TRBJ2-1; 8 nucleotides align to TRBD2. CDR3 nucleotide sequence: TGTGCCAGCTCACCACCGCTACTAGCGGAACAATACAATGAGCAGTTCTTC. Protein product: CASSPPLLAEQYNEQFF.